These 19 T cell receptor beta chains originate from one sample sequenced in a study of shared clonotypes between healthy human individuals. The data were produced by immunoSEQ multiplex PCR, yet TCRdb's version contains in-frame clones alone and is incomplete. Of 2 million to 2.5 million clones in the sample, approximately 95% were seen once. The sample taken for sequencing was naive CD4+ T cells sorted from blood. Subset here: CD45RA+ positively selected. These receptors were taken from a young man in good health.

The chain combines TRBV7-9 with TRBJ2-7, with TRBD1 matching 7 bases. The V gene's germline CDR1 is SEHNR and CDR2 FQNEAQ (reference sequence). The CDR3 contains 15 residues. V shed 5 bases and J 4 bases; nucleotides not matched to a gene: 11. The CDR3 nucleotides are TGTGCCAGCAGCCCACAGGGGTTAAATCCTTACGAGCAGTACTTC. It codes for CASSPQGLNPYEQYF.

The chain has TRBV18 and TRBJ1-2; D is unresolved. The V end was cut by 1 base, the J end by 3 bases, with 6 bases between. CDR1 KGHSH and CDR2 LQKENI come from the germline V gene. The length of the CDR3 is 13 residues. The CDR3 DNA follows: TGTGCCAGCTCACCACAGTCAGACTATGGCTACACCTTC. This translates into CASSPQSDYGYTF. Full variable domain (remainder filled in from reference TRBV18 and TRBJ1-2): NAGVMQNPRHLVRRRGQEARLRCSPMKGHSHVYWYRQLPEEGLKFMVYLQKENIIDESGMPKERFSAEFPKEGPSILRIQQVVRGDSAAYFCASSPQSDYGYTFGSGTRLTVV.

The CDR3 DNA reads as TGTGCCAGCAGAGGGGGACAAGGTCCGGGGCAGTACTTC. This sequence encodes CASRGGQGPGQYF. This rearrangement joins TRBV2 to TRBJ2-7; tentative D call: TRBD1 (6 bases). Germline loops: CDR1 SNHLY, CDR2 FYNNEI. Trimming shortened V by 6 bases and J by 9 bases, and 18 bases separated the two germline ends. The CDR3 consists of 13 residues.

The chain is built from TRBV9 and TRBJ2-1; TRBD2 matches 8 bases. Germline V gene data show CDR1 as SGDLS and CDR2 as YYNGEE. Unmatched junction bases numbered 5, after V lost 4 bases and J lost 2 bases. This CDR3 spans 15 amino acids. CDR3 protein: CASSILAGPYNEQFF. CDR3 sequence (DNA): TGTGCCAGCAGCATATTAGCGGGGCCCTACAATGAGCAGTTCTTC.

About this clone itself: Other DNA variants within this sample encode the same CDR3. This chain joins TRBV5-1 and TRBJ2-7; D remains ambiguous. CDR3 length equals 12 residues. Germline V gives CDR1 SGHRS, CDR2 YFSETQ. Trimming took 2 bases from V and 3 from J, leaving 6 bases between them. The CDR3 region has the DNA TGCGCCAGCAGCTTATCAGACTACGAGCAGTACTTC. Translation gives CASSLSDYEQYF. The whole variable domain, remainder taken from reference TRBV5-1 and TRBJ2-7, is KAGVTQTPRYLIKTRGQQVTLSCSPISGHRSVSWYQQTPGQGLQFLFEYFSETQRNKGNFPGRFSGRQFSNSRSEMNVSTLELGDSALYLCASSLSDYEQYFGPGTRLTVT.

This chain uses TRBV10-1 with TRBJ2-3; D is ambiguous. CDR3 size: 13 residues. The V gene lost 6 bases and the J gene lost 0 bases, with 7 bases spanning the gap. In germline, CDR1 is WNHNN, CDR2 SYGVQD (reference sequence). The CDR3, as DNA: TGCGCCAGCAGCGCTAGGAGCACAGATACGCAGTATTTT. Translation: CASSARSTDTQYF.

The chain uses TRBV25-1 and TRBJ1-2; TRBD1 is a possible D gene (6 bases). CDR1 is MGHDK and CDR2 is SYGVNS in the germline V gene. This CDR3 region has 12 residues. V was shortened by 4 bases and J by 8 bases, with 11 bases between the two germline ends. CDR3 residues: CASSAITGGYTF. The CDR3 region has the DNA TGTGCCAGCAGTGCTATTACAGGGGGCTACACCTTC.

The chain carries TRBV2 and TRBJ2-3, with 9 nucleotides matching TRBD1. CDR1 SNHLY and CDR2 FYNNEI come from the germline V gene. V was pared by 6 bases and J by 4 bases, with 5 bases of the junction left unmatched. The CDR3 length is 14 residues. CDR3 loop: CASSTGGGADTQYF. The CDR3, as DNA: TGTGCCAGCAGCACAGGGGGCGGCGCAGATACGCAGTATTTT.

The chain uses TRBV18 and TRBJ2-3; TRBD2 aligns across 7 bases. The germline V gene has CDR1 KGHSH and CDR2 LQKENI. This CDR3 spans 14 amino acids. Trimming cost V 5 bases and J 2 bases; bases outside gene matches: 4. The CDR3 sequence is CASSGAGITDTQYF. CDR3 sequence (DNA): TGTGCCAGCTCAGGAGCGGGGATCACAGATACGCAGTATTTT.

The chain links TRBV5-4 to TRBJ1-6, with D unresolved. The CDR3 extends over 16 amino acids. Between the trimmed V and J ends, which lost 1 base and 9 bases, there was a span of 17 bases. Germline values: CDR1 SGHNT, CDR2 YYREEE (reference sequence). The CDR3 is CASSLYGNSWSSPLHF. The CDR3 bases are TGTGCCAGCAGCTTGTATGGGAACTCTTGGAGTTCACCCCTCCACTTT.

The chain uses TRBV5-4 and TRBJ1-6; D call uncertain. V lost 0 bases and J 14 bases, leaving 12 bases between the germline ends. Germline CDR1 is SGHNT and CDR2 is YYREEE (reference sequence). The CDR3 has 13 amino acids. CDR3 region: CASSLASPSTLHF. DNA of the CDR3: TGTGCCAGCAGCTTGGCCAGCCCCTCGACCCTCCACTTT.

This sequence joins TRBV10-3 and TRBJ2-2; TRBD1 might be the D (5 bases). Between the trimmed V and J ends, which lost 7 bases and 0 bases, there was a span of 9 bases. Germline CDR1 ENHRY, CDR2 SYGVKD. The CDR3 is 14 amino acids. CDR3 loop: CAINQGPNTGELFF. CDR3 sequence (DNA): TGTGCCATCAATCAGGGCCCGAACACCGGGGAGCTGTTTTTT.

The chain combines TRBV19 with TRBJ2-7; a weak D match, TRBD1 (5 bases). The V and J ends lost 4 bases and 2 bases respectively, with 15 bases between them. This CDR3 is 15 amino acids long. The germline V gene has CDR1 LNHDA and CDR2 SQIVND (reference sequence). The CDR3 region has the DNA TGTGCCAGTAGTACTCCTGGGGCAGGACCCTACGAGCAGTACTTC. It is translated as CASSTPGAGPYEQYF.

The chain employs TRBV7-8 and TRBJ2-7; the match to TRBD1 covers 9 bases. The CDR3 runs to 15 residues. The V gene's germline CDR1 is SGHVS and CDR2 FQNEAQ. The trim removed 1 base at V and 1 base at J, leaving 2 bases unmatched. The CDR3 bases are TGTGCCAGCAGCTTAGGACAGGGGGGGTCCTACGAGCAGTACTTC. Encoded protein: CASSLGQGGSYEQYF.

V and J are TRBV6-5 and TRBJ1-5; D perhaps matches TRBD1 (5 bases). The CDR3 sequence is 14 residues long. CDR1 is MNHEY, CDR2 SVGAGI, per germline. Trimming left V 4 bases short and J 0 bases short, with 7 bases between. The CDR3 region has the DNA TGTGCCAGCAGTTTGGGGCTTAGCAATCAGCCCCAGCATTTT. This translates into CASSLGLSNQPQHF.

This rearrangement joins TRBV18 to TRBJ2-1, with TRBD2 matching over 9 bases. CDR1 and CDR2 (germline): KGHSH, LQKENI. The length of the CDR3 is 18 residues. Unmatched junction bases numbered 8, after V lost 2 bases and J lost 0 bases. CDR3 loop: CASSPGASGESSYNEQFF. CDR3 coding DNA: TGTGCCAGCTCACCAGGGGCTAGCGGGGAAAGCTCCTACAATGAGCAGTTCTTC.

This chain uses TRBV18 with TRBJ2-7; 8 nucleotides align to TRBD2. The CDR3 totals 17 residues. With V trimmed by 3 bases and J by 6 bases, 16 bases remained unmatched. Germline CDR1 reads KGHSH; CDR2 reads LQKENI. The CDR3 nucleotides read TGTGCCAGCTCACCGTTTCTCCCAATAGCGGGAAGCCCCGAGCAGTACTTC. Translated, it gives CASSPFLPIAGSPEQYF.

V gene TRBV7-9 combines with J gene TRBJ2-1; D is unresolved. The germline gives CDR1 SEHNR, CDR2 FQNEAQ (reference sequence). The CDR3 extends over 15 amino acids. Trimming took 1 base from V and 2 from J, leaving 9 bases between them. CDR3: CASSLGQPTYNEQFF. CDR3 bases: TGTGCCAGCAGCTTAGGGCAGCCTACCTACAATGAGCAGTTCTTC.

The chain joins TRBV6-1 to TRBJ2-2, with 8 bases identical to TRBD1. Germline CDR1 is MNHNS and CDR2 is SASEGT. This CDR3 spans 14 amino acids. Trimming removed 6 bases from V and 4 bases from J; junction bases left unmatched: 4. CDR3 nucleotides: TGTGCCAGCAGGGGACAGGTGATCACCGGGGAGCTGTTTTTT. It encodes CASRGQVITGELFF.